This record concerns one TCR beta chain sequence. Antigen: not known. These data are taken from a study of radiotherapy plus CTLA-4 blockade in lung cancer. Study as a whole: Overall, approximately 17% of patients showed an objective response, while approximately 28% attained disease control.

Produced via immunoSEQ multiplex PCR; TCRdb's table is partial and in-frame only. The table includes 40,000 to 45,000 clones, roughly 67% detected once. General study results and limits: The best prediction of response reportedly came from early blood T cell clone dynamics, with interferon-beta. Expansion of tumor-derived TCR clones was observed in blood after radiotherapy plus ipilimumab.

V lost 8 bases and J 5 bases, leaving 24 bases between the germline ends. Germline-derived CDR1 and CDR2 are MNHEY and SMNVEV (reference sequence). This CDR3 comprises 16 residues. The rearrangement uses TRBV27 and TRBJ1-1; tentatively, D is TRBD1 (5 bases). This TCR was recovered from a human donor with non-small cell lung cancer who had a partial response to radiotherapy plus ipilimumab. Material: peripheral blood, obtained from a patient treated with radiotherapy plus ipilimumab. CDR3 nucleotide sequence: TGTGCCAGCTCCCCCCTAAGTGGGGGGGTTAATACTGAAGCTTTCTTT. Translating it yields CASSPLSGGVNTEAFF.